Described below is a single T cell receptor (beta chain) sequence and its context. Its antigen remains unknown. CDR3 length: 13 residues. J lost 5 bases, V lost 5 bases, and 5 bases had no gene match. Germline CDR1 SQVTM, CDR2 ANQGSEA. This record comes from a study of T-cell memory formation after mild COVID-19. Study-level information: Each donor largely had its own TCR clusters.

MiXCR, run by TCRdb on the 5' RACE reads, gives a single entry per CDR3 protein. The sample gives 5,000 or so distinct CDR3 sequences, 40% to 50% of which show up once; around 2.5% is in the top ten. Study outcomes and limitations: Proof of SARS-CoV-2 specificity was absent for the second-wave clones that crested on day 37. The main location of contracting CD4+ clones was CM and EM, and that of contracting CD8+ clones was EMRA.

The chain couples TRBV29-1 to TRBJ2-3, with 9 bases fitting TRBD2. The clonotype was recovered from an adult who had mild COVID-19 (a few samples of this study predate the infection). Cell type and time point are not known. The sequenced sample was PBMCs or a T cell subset sorted from them (not recorded which). The CDR3 region is CSVSGGQGDTQYF. The DNA of the CDR3 is TGCAGCGTTAGCGGGGGGCAAGGAGATACGCAGTATTTT.